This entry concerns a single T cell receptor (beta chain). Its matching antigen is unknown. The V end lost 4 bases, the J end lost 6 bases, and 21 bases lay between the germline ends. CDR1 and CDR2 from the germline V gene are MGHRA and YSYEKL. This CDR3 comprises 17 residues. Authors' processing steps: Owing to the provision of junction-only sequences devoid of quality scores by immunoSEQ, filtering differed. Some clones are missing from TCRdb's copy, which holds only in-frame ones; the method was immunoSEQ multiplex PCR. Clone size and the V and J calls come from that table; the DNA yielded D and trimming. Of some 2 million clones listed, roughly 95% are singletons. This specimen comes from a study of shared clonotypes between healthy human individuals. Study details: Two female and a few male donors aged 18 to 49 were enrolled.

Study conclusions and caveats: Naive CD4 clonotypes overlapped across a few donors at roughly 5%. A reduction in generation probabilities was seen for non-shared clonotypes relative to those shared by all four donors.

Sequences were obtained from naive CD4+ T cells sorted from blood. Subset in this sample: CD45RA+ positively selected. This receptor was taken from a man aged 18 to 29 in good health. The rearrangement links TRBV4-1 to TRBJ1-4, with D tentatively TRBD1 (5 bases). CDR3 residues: CASSRNPAGTGDEKLFF. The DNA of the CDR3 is TGCGCCAGCAGCCGAAACCCCGCGGGGACCGGGGATGAAAAACTGTTTTTT.